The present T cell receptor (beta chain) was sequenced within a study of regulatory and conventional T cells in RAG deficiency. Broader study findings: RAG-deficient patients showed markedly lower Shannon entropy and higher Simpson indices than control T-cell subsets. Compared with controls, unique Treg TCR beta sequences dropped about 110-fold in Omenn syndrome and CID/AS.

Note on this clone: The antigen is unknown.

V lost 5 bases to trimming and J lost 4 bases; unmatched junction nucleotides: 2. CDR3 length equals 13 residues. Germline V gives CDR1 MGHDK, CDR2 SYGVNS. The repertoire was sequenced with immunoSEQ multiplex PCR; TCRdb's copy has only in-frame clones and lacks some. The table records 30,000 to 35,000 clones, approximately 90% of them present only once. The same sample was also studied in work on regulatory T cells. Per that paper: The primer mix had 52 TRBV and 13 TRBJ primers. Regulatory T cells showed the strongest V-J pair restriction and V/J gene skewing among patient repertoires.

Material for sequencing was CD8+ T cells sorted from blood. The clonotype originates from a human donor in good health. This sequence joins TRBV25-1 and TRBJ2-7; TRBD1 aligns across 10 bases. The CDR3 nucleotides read TGTGCCAGCAGTAGGGACAGGGGTTACGAGCAGTACTTC. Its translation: CASSRDRGYEQYF.